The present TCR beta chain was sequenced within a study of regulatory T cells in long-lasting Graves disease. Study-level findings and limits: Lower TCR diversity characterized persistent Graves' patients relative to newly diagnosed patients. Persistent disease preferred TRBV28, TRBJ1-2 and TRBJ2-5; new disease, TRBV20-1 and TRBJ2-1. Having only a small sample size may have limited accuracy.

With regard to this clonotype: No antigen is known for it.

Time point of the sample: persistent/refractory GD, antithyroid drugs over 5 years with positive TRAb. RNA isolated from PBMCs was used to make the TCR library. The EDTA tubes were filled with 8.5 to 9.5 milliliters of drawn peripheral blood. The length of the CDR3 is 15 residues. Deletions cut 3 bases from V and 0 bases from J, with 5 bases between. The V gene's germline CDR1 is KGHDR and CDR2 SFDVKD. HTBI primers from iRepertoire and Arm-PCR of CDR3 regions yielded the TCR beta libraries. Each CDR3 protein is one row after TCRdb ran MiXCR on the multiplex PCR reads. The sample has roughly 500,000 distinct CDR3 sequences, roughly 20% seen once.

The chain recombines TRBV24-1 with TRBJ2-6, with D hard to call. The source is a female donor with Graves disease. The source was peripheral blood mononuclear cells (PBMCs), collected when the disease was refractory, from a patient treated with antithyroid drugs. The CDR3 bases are TGTGCCACCAGTGATCGCAACTCTGGGGCCAACGTCCTGACTTTC. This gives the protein CATSDRNSGANVLTF.